This passage covers 31 T cell receptor beta chains from one sample sequenced in a study of T cells in pancreatic ductal adenocarcinoma. Profiling relied on immunoSEQ multiplex PCR, and the TCRdb table lists in-frame clones only, not all of them. This sample has some 9,400 clones, with about 61% found just once. Surgery without prior neoadjuvant therapy was the treatment of the selected pancreatic ductal adenocarcinoma patients. The specimen sequenced was pancreatic tumor tissue. Every receptor here comes from a human donor with pancreatic ductal adenocarcinoma.

The chain links TRBV2 to TRBJ2-1; 7 bases are shared with TRBD1. V gave up 6 bases and J gave up 12 bases; unmatched junction bases: 11. Germline V gene data show CDR1 as SNHLY and CDR2 as FYNNEI. There are 13 residues in the CDR3. For the CDR3, the DNA is TGTGCCAGCAGAGTAAACACAGGGGATGGGCAGTTCTTC. It specifies CASRVNTGDGQFF.

This clone was seen more than once but under ten times. The V and J genes are TRBV7-9 and TRBJ2-7; TRBD2 agrees at 8 bases. Germline V gives CDR1 SEHNR, CDR2 FQNEAQ (reference sequence). The trim removed 4 bases at V and 9 bases at J, leaving 5 bases unmatched. The CDR3 loop spans 12 amino acids. Here the CDR3 DNA reads TGTGCCAGCAGCTCCCTAGCGGGTGTGCAGTACTTC. As protein: CASSSLAGVQYF.

V is TRBV5-4 and J is TRBJ1-2; D is uncertain. CDR3 length: 15 residues. V was trimmed by 4 bases and J by 4 bases, leaving 17 bases between them. The germline V gene has CDR1 SGHNT and CDR2 YYREEE (reference sequence). CDR3 residues: CASSQDWSRFYGYTF. The DNA of the CDR3 is TGTGCCAGCAGCCAAGATTGGAGCAGGTTCTATGGCTACACCTTC.

J is TRBJ2-5 and V is TRBV6-1; possibly TRBD2 for D (6 bases). The J call may be in error: the DNA end matches TRBJ2-7 better. This CDR3 is 16 amino acids long. Per germline, CDR1 MNHNS and CDR2 SASEGT. CDR3 residues: CASSELGGIVSYEQYF. CDR3 nucleotides: TGTGCCAGCAGTGAACTTGGCGGGATAGTTTCCTACGAGCAGTACTTC.

This rearrangement joins TRBV6-1 to TRBJ2-1, with a possible D match to TRBD1 (6 bases). Germline lookup yields CDR1 MNHNS and CDR2 SASEGT. Deletions cut 5 bases from V and 10 bases from J, with 15 bases between. CDR3 size: 13 residues. CDR3 coding DNA: TGTGCCAGCAGTATCAACAGGGTGGGAGAGCAGTTCTTC. As protein: CASSINRVGEQFF.

The rearrangement links TRBV29-1 to TRBJ2-5, with D perhaps being TRBD1 or TRBD2 (5 bases each). Germline V CDR1 and CDR2: SQVTM, ANQGSEA. The CDR3 sequence is 15 residues long. V was trimmed by 4 bases and J by 5 bases, leaving 20 bases between them. Written as DNA, the CDR3 is TGCAGCGTTGGCCGGGACGGCTCTCCTTCGGAGACCCAGTACTTC. Protein sequence: CSVGRDGSPSETQYF.

The chain carries TRBV27 and TRBJ2-2; D is unresolved. V dropped 4 bases and J dropped 4 bases, with 7 bases sitting between them. This CDR3 spans 13 amino acids. Germline V gene lookup returns CDR1 MNHEY and CDR2 SMNVEV (reference sequence). The CDR3 here is CASSYSFTGELFF. CDR3 nucleotide sequence: TGTGCCAGCAGTTACAGTTTCACCGGGGAGCTGTTTTTT.

The gene calls are TRBV2 and TRBJ2-3, with TRBD1 matching 12 bases. V dropped 10 bases and J dropped 1; count of bases not matched to a gene: 3. Germline CDR1 and CDR2: SNHLY and FYNNEI. The CDR3 has 14 residues. CDR3 nucleotide sequence: TGTGCCACCCGGGACAGGGGGCGCACAGATACGCAGTATTTT. Translating it yields CATRDRGRTDTQYF.

The V and J genes are TRBV5-6 and TRBJ2-1; D is possibly TRBD2 (5 bases). Germline V gene data show CDR1 as SGHDT and CDR2 as YYEEEE. The CDR3 is made up of 17 amino acids. Trimming removed 3 bases at V and 0 bases at J, with 16 bases between. The CDR3 protein is CASSSGGGALSYNEQFF. DNA for the CDR3: TGTGCCAGCAGCTCCGGCGGAGGAGCCCTCTCCTACAATGAGCAGTTCTTC.

This clone has a single count. The chain uses TRBV7-8 and TRBJ1-4; 10 positions agree with TRBD1. The germline V gene encodes CDR1 SGHVS and CDR2 FQNEAQ. After removal of 4 bases from V and 6 bases from J, the junction contained 2 bases not matched to a gene. This CDR3 has 14 residues. For the CDR3, the DNA is TGTGCCAGCAGCTCGACAGGGGGCGATGAAAAACTGTTTTTT. Its translation: CASSSTGGDEKLFF.

J is TRBJ2-6 and V is TRBV10-3; weak D call: TRBD1 (5 bases). Germline V gene sequence: CDR1 ENHRY, CDR2 SYGVKD. The CDR3 consists of 16 residues. The V and J ends lost 0 bases and 1 base respectively, with 7 bases between them. Written as DNA, the CDR3 is TGTGCCATCAGTGAGTCTGGGGCTTCTGGGGCCAACGTCCTGACTTTC. As protein: CAISESGASGANVLTF.

The chain joins TRBV6-6 to TRBJ2-1; unclear D gene. The germline V and J ends were trimmed by 0 bases and 3 bases, with 9 bases remaining between them. The CDR3 loop spans 15 amino acids. Germline V gene lookup returns CDR1 MNHNY and CDR2 SVGAGI (reference sequence). The CDR3: CASSYSSKVYNEQFF. CDR3 DNA: TGTGCCAGCAGTTACTCGAGTAAGGTCTACAATGAGCAGTTCTTC.

For the CDR3, the DNA is TGTGCCAGCAGTGCCCTCCAAGGGCAGTTCTTC. Encoded protein: CASSALQGQFF. The V and J genes are TRBV25-1 and TRBJ2-1; the D is unclear. This CDR3 is 11 amino acids long. Trimming removed 4 bases at V and 12 bases at J, with 10 bases between. Germline V gene data show CDR1 as MGHDK and CDR2 as SYGVNS.

The J gene is TRBJ1-2, the V gene TRBV5-4; weak D call: TRBD1 (5 bases). The V gene's germline CDR1 is SGHNT and CDR2 YYREEE (reference sequence). CDR3 length: 14 residues. V lost 0 bases and J lost 8, with 14 bases in between. The CDR3 is CASSLAGRRIGYTF. CDR3 nucleotide sequence: TGTGCCAGCAGCTTGGCAGGGCGGCGAATCGGCTACACCTTC.

The rearrangement joins TRBV18 to TRBJ2-2; D unresolved. The CDR3 runs to 16 residues. Per germline, CDR1 KGHSH and CDR2 LQKENI. V was clipped by 0 bases and J by 2 bases, with 10 bases between them. CDR3 in DNA: TGTGCCAGCTCACCACCAGGGTTTTTTAACACCGGGGAGCTGTTTTTT. Amino acids: CASSPPGFFNTGELFF.

Points on this clone: The junction does not match germline at one end; this may be a read error. The genes are TRBV7-7 and TRBJ2-1, with 8 bases matching TRBD2. CDR3 length: 17 amino acids. Germline V CDR1 and CDR2: SSHAT, FNYEAQ (reference sequence). The CDR3 is CASSSPRGGLTYNEQFF. The CDR3 region has the DNA TGTGCTAGCAGCTCCCCCCGGGGGGGTCTAACCTACAATGAGCAGTTCTTC.

Here the CDR3 reads CASSFQGEDYNEQFF. The CDR3 DNA reads TGTGCCAGCAGCTTTCAGGGTGAGGACTACAATGAGCAGTTCTTC. This chain joins TRBV9 and TRBJ2-1; D is perhaps TRBD1 (5 bases). With 4 bases removed from V and 3 bases from J, the gap between germline ends came to 14 bases. Germline V CDR1 and CDR2: SGDLS, YYNGEE. CDR3 size: 15 residues. The entire variable domain, with the rest obtained from reference TRBV9 and TRBJ2-1, is as follows: DSGVTQTPKHLITATGQRVTLRCSPRSGDLSVYWYQQSLDQGLQFLIQYYNGEERAKGNILERFSAQQFPDLHSELNLSSLELGDSALYFCASSFQGEDYNEQFFGPGTRLTVL.

The V call is TRBV23-1, the J call TRBJ2-4; TRBD2 aligns across 11 bases. TRBV23-1 is an ORF, with its function uncertain. The CDR3 totals 21 residues. Trimming removed 4 bases from V and 0 bases from J; junction bases left unmatched: 17. Here the CDR3 reads CASSPFPPGTSGLLAKNIQYF. The CDR3, as DNA: TGCGCCAGCAGTCCGTTCCCTCCCGGGACTAGCGGATTACTAGCCAAAAACATTCAGTACTTC.

This clone was counted once. This chain uses TRBV5-1 with TRBJ1-3; 7 bases match TRBD1. The CDR3 runs 17 residues. J was trimmed by 2 bases and V by 0 bases; bases with no gene match: 8. Germline lookup yields CDR1 SGHRS and CDR2 YFSETQ. The CDR3 DNA is TGCGCCAGCAGCTTGGAAGGACAGGTGCTCGCTGGAAACACCATATATTTT. Amino acid sequence: CASSLEGQVLAGNTIYF.

In regard to this clone: The junction shows a germline mismatch at one end, possibly a read error. The J gene is TRBJ1-2, the V gene TRBV19; D is unclear. Per the germline V gene, CDR1 is LNHDA and CDR2 is SQIVND (reference sequence). The CDR3 is 17 residues long. The CDR3 is CASSIDRGSVLSYGYTF. The DNA for the CDR3 is TGTGCCAGTAGCATAGATCGGGGTTCGGTCCTCTCCTATGGCTACACCTTC.

V usage is TRBV5-1 and J usage is TRBJ1-1, with D tentatively TRBD1 (6 bases). V lost 0 bases, J lost 11 bases, and 14 bases lay in between. The CDR3 loop spans 13 amino acids. CDR1 is SGHRS, CDR2 YFSETQ, per germline. The chain's CDR3 is CASSLAGGRGAFF. CDR3 coding DNA: TGCGCCAGCAGCTTGGCCGGGGGGCGCGGGGCTTTCTTT.

The chain joins TRBV7-9 to TRBJ2-7; the D is unclear. V was trimmed by 5 bases and J by 2 bases, leaving 7 bases between them. Germline V gene lookup returns CDR1 SEHNR and CDR2 FQNEAQ (reference sequence). The CDR3 runs 12 residues. CDR3 coding DNA: TGTGCCAGCAGCGCGGTTCCCTACGAGCAGTACTTC. It is translated as CASSAVPYEQYF.

About this clone itself: This may come from a read error, since a much larger clone is one base off. The same CDR3 is also encoded by other DNA sequences in this sample. This sequence joins TRBV4-1 and TRBJ2-7, with D perhaps TRBD2 (6 bases). The CDR3 runs to 15 residues. V was pared by 2 bases and J by 5 bases, with 16 bases between. The V gene's germline CDR1 is MGHRA and CDR2 YSYEKL. The chain's CDR3 is CASSQFGGQGNEQYF. The CDR3 nucleotides are TGCGCCAGCAGCCAATTTGGAGGGCAGGGCAACGAGCAGTACTTC.

This chain uses TRBV19 with TRBJ2-6; D is uncertain. V lost 6 bases to trimming and J lost 1 base, with 10 bases between them. This CDR3 is built from 15 residues. Germline CDR1 reads LNHDA; CDR2 reads SQIVND (reference sequence). The CDR3, as DNA: TGTGCCAGTAGGGTCGACGGTTCTGGGGCCAACGTCCTGACTTTC. This translates into CASRVDGSGANVLTF.

The chain couples TRBV11-2 to TRBJ2-3; D remains unclear. Germline lookup yields CDR1 SGHAT and CDR2 FQNNGV. Trimming left V 2 bases short and J 0 bases short, with 12 bases between. The CDR3 is 16 amino acids. The CDR3 sequence: CASSLSALRSTDTQYF. CDR3 DNA sequence: TGTGCCAGCAGCTTAAGTGCTTTACGGAGCACAGATACGCAGTATTTT.

The chain links TRBV27 to TRBJ1-3; D is perhaps TRBD1 (6 bases). The V end lost 5 bases, the J end lost 0 bases, and 11 bases lay between the germline ends. CDR1 is MNHEY, CDR2 SMNVEV, per germline (reference sequence). The CDR3 sequence is 15 residues long. The CDR3 DNA sequence: TGTGCCAGCAGTAGGAAGGGGGACTCTGGAAACACCATATATTTT. It is translated as CASSRKGDSGNTIYF.

This clone counts as medium-sized. The gene calls are TRBV19 and TRBJ2-1; TRBD1 agrees at 8 bases. The V segment lost 5 bases and the J segment 4 bases; nucleotides outside the gene matches: 4. CDR1 is LNHDA, CDR2 SQIVND, per germline (reference sequence). The CDR3 spans 14 residues. The CDR3 is CASSEGQVYNEQFF. In DNA form, the CDR3 reads TGTGCCAGTAGTGAGGGACAGGTATACAATGAGCAGTTCTTC.

V and J are TRBV5-1 and TRBJ2-1, with D maybe TRBD2 (6 bases). Germline CDR1 and CDR2: SGHRS and YFSETQ. The ends were cut back, 1 base at V and 0 bases at J, with 8 bases in the middle. The CDR3 spans 15 residues. The DNA for the CDR3 is TGCGCCAGCAGCTTGATGCGGGGCTCCTACAATGAGCAGTTCTTC. This translates into CASSLMRGSYNEQFF.

A few counts support this clone. V gene TRBV7-9 combines with J gene TRBJ2-2; D perhaps matches TRBD1 (5 bases). Germline CDR1 and CDR2: SEHNR and FQNEAQ (reference sequence). The V end lost 7 bases, the J end lost 1 base, and 13 bases lay between the germline ends. The CDR3 runs 15 residues. The CDR3 is CASNADKGNTGELFF. The DNA for the CDR3 is TGTGCCAGCAACGCGGACAAGGGGAACACCGGGGAGCTGTTTTTT.

This clone came up once. V gene TRBV28 combines with J gene TRBJ2-1; 12 nucleotides line up with TRBD1. The CDR3 is 15 amino acids. From germline, CDR1 is MDHEN and CDR2 SYDVKM. Trimming cost V 6 bases and J 5 bases; bases outside gene matches: 5. The CDR3: CASSTRDRGHNEQFF. The CDR3 region has the DNA TGTGCCAGCAGCACCCGGGACAGGGGGCACAATGAGCAGTTCTTC.

The rearrangement uses TRBV5-1 and TRBJ1-1, with D perhaps matching TRBD1 (6 bases). CDR1 is SGHRS and CDR2 is YFSETQ in the germline V gene. CDR3 length: 16 residues. The ends were cut back, 3 bases at V and 2 bases at J, with 17 bases in the middle. This chain's CDR3 is CASSSLGRGTNTEAFF. In nucleotides, the CDR3 is TGCGCCAGCAGCTCGTTGGGGAGGGGGACAAACACTGAAGCTTTCTTT.